This T cell receptor beta chain originates from a study of T cell changes during pregnancy in multiple sclerosis. The data were produced by immunoSEQ multiplex PCR, yet TCRdb's version contains in-frame clones alone and is incomplete. The sample yields 15,000 to 20,000 clones, approximately 88% seen once. V dropped 6 bases and J dropped 4; count of bases not matched to a gene: 3. There are 13 residues in the CDR3. Germline CDR1 is LNHDA and CDR2 is SQIVND (reference sequence). This TCR was recovered from a female donor in good health, enrolled as a control in a pregnancy study. The chain carries TRBV19 and TRBJ1-1; 9 positions match TRBD1. Here the sequenced sample was CD8+ T cells from peripheral blood mononuclear cells, taken after pregnancy. In DNA form, the CDR3 reads TGTGCCAGTAGAGGGACAGGGAGCACTGAAGCTTTCTTT. Protein product: CASRGTGSTEAFF.